This entry lists 9 T cell receptor beta chains sequenced from one sample in a study of T cell responses to AZD1222 COVID-19 vaccine. Profiling relied on immunoSEQ multiplex PCR, and the TCRdb table lists in-frame clones only, not all of them. This sample carries around 120,000 clones, around 94% of them seen once, and the ten largest clones take about 3%. Here the sequenced sample was peripheral blood, taken on day 0 of AZD1222 vaccination. The receptors come from an adult in good health.

V and J are TRBV2 and TRBJ1-1; D unclear. The CDR3 loop spans 14 amino acids. CDR1 and CDR2 (germline): SNHLY, FYNNEI. Trimming stripped 1 base from V and 3 bases from J, with 9 bases between. DNA for the CDR3: TGTGCCAGCAGTGAAGGGGCAGCGTACACTGAAGCTTTCTTT. Protein sequence: CASSEGAAYTEAFF.

The chain couples TRBV19 to TRBJ1-2, with 7 bases that match TRBD1. Trimming cost V 5 bases and J 2 bases; bases outside gene matches: 2. CDR1 is LNHDA and CDR2 is SQIVND in the germline V gene (reference sequence). This CDR3 contains 13 residues. CDR3 loop: CASSDRDNYGYTF. CDR3 in DNA: TGTGCCAGTAGTGACAGGGACAACTATGGCTACACCTTC.

This CDR3 reads CASSEVTGEQFF. The CDR3 DNA reads TGTGCCAGCAGTGAAGTAACTGGGGAGCAGTTCTTC. This chain links TRBV2 with TRBJ2-1; D is undetermined. This CDR3 has 12 residues. V was clipped by 1 base and J by 10 bases, with 8 bases between them. Germline loops: CDR1 SNHLY, CDR2 FYNNEI.

With respect to this clone: This sample also contains other DNA sequences that code for the same CDR3. The V and J genes are TRBV27 and TRBJ2-7, with D unclear. V gave up 2 bases and J gave up 1 base, with 9 bases separating them. CDR1 MNHEY and CDR2 SMNVEV come from the germline V gene (reference sequence). The CDR3 covers 14 residues. CDR3 region: CASSLIGDSYEQYF. Here the CDR3 DNA reads TGTGCCAGCAGTTTAATTGGGGATTCCTACGAGCAGTACTTC.

The chain couples TRBV2 to TRBJ1-6; no clear D. V was trimmed by 3 bases and J by 9 bases, leaving 12 bases between them. CDR3 length equals 14 residues. Germline V gives CDR1 SNHLY, CDR2 FYNNEI. The CDR3 protein is CASSEIGGSSPLHF. As DNA, the CDR3 is TGTGCCAGCAGTGAGATCGGCGGGAGTTCACCCCTCCACTTT.

The rearrangement links TRBV10-2 to TRBJ2-1; maybe TRBD2 (5 bases). The V and J ends lost 6 bases and 1 base respectively, with 16 bases between them. CDR1 WSHSY and CDR2 SAAADI come from the germline V gene. This CDR3 spans 16 amino acids. The CDR3: CASSRQPAESYNEQFF. CDR3 bases: TGCGCCAGCAGCCGTCAGCCAGCGGAGTCCTACAATGAGCAGTTCTTC.

The chain uses TRBV19 and TRBJ1-5; the D is unclear. V lost 4 bases and J 7 bases, leaving 17 bases between the germline ends. Germline V lookup: CDR1 LNHDA, CDR2 SQIVND (reference sequence). CDR3 length: 15 residues. The CDR3 DNA reads as TGTGCCAGTAGTACTGCCGGGAGCAACTTACAGCCCCAGCATTTT. Amino acid sequence: CASSTAGSNLQPQHF. Full variable domain (missing parts from reference TRBV19 and TRBJ1-5): DGGITQSPKYLFRKEGQNVTLSCEQNLNHDAMYWYRQDPGQGLRLIYYSQIVNDFQKGDIAEGYSVSREKKESFPLTVTSAQKNPTAFYLCASSTAGSNLQPQHFGDGTRLSIL.

This clone was counted between two and nine times. The chain carries TRBV19 and TRBJ2-7; 8 bases are shared with TRBD1. CDR1 and CDR2 (germline): LNHDA, SQIVND (reference sequence). The CDR3 contains 14 residues. V lost 5 bases and J lost 2; bases outside the gene matches: 5. CDR3 region: CASSLTGGTYEQYF. The CDR3 nucleotides read TGTGCCAGTAGTCTTACAGGGGGAACCTACGAGCAGTACTTC. Complete variable domain (other parts from reference TRBV19 and TRBJ2-7): DGGITQSPKYLFRKEGQNVTLSCEQNLNHDAMYWYRQDPGQGLRLIYYSQIVNDFQKGDIAEGYSVSREKKESFPLTVTSAQKNPTAFYLCASSLTGGTYEQYFGPGTRLTVT.

The chain uses TRBV4-2 and TRBJ2-7, with D uncertain. With 5 bases removed from V and 0 bases from J, the gap between germline ends came to 14 bases. The CDR3 extends over 15 amino acids. Germline-derived CDR1 and CDR2 are LGHNA and YNFKEQ. As DNA, the CDR3 is TGTGCCAGCAGCGCCCGGTTGGCCCGCTCCTACGAGCAGTACTTC. Protein product: CASSARLARSYEQYF.